This T cell receptor beta chain was recorded in a study of blood T cell repertoires in COVID-19. Study details: There were acute and convalescent COVID-19 samples, and they came from the United States, Italy and Spain.

The V gene's germline CDR1 is MGHRA and CDR2 YSYEKL. The germline V and J ends were trimmed by 0 bases and 2 bases, with 7 bases remaining between them. The CDR3 contains 15 residues. As handled by the study authors: Amplifying reference gene primers gave estimates of nucleated cell counts. Here immunoSEQ multiplex PCR was the method, and the copy in TCRdb shows in-frame clones only, minus some. V, J and clone size are those of that table, while D and trimming were read from the DNA. The sample holds some 97,000 clones; about 90% are singletons and the top ten take approximately 7%. The chain links TRBV4-1 to TRBJ2-2, with D uncertain. The TCR originated in a man under 40 in a cohort sampled during active COVID-19. The sequenced sample consisted of peripheral blood. The CDR3, as DNA: TGCGCCAGCAGCCAAGAGGCAGGCAACACCGGGGAGCTGTTTTTT. This gives the protein CASSQEAGNTGELFF.